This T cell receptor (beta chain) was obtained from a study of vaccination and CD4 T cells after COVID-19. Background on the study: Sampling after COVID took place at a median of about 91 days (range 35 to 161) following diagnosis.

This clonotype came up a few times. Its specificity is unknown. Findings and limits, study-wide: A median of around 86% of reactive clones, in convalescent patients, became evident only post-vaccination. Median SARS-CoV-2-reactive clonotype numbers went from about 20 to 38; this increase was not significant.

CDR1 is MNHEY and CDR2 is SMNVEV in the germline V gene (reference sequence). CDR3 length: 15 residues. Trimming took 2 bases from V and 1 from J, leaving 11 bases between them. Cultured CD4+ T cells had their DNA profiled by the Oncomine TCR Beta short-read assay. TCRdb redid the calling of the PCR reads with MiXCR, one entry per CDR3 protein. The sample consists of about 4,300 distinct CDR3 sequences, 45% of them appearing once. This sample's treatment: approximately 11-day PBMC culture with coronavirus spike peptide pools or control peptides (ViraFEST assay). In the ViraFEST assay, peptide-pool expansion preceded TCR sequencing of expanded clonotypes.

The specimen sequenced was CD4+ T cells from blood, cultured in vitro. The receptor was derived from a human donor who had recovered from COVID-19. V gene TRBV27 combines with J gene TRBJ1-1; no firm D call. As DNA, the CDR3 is TGTGCCAGCAGTTTAGCTGGGGATGAGAACACTGAAGCTTTCTTT. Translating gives CASSLAGDENTEAFF.